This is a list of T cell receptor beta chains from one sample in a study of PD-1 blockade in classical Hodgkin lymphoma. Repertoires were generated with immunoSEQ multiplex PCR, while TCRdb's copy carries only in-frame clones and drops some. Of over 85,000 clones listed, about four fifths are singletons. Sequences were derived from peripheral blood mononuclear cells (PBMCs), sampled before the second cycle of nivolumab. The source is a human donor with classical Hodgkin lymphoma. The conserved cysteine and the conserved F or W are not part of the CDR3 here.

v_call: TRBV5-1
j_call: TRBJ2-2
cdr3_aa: ASSPDHTGELF

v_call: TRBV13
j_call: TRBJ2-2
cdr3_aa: ASRQTGELF

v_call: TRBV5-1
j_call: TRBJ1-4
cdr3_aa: ASSLAGTGEEKLF

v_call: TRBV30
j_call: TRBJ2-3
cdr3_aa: AWSQSGDTQY

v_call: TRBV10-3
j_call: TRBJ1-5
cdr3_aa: AISDRVEPQH

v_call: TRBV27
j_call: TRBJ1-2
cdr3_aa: ASSLGARANYGYT

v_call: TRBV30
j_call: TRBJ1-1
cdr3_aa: AGQSGQGLSFTEAF

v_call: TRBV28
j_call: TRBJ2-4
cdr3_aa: ASSEAGTRQGFQY

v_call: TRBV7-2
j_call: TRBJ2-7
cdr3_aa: ASSRTDSYEQY

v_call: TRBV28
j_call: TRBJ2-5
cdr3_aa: ASSLLYDRETQY

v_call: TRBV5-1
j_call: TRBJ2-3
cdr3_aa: ASSLVAGTDTQY